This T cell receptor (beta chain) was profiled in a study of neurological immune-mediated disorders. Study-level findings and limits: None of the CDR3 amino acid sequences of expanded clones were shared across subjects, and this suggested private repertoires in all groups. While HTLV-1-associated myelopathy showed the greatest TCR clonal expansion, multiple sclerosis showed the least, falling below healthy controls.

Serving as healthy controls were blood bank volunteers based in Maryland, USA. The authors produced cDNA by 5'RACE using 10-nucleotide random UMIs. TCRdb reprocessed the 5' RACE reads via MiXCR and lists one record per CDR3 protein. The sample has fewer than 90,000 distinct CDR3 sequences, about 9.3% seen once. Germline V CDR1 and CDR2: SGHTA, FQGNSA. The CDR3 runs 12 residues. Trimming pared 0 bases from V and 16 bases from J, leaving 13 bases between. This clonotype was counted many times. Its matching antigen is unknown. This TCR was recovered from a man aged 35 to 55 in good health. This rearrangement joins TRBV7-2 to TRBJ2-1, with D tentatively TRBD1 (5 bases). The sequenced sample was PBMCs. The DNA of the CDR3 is TGTGCCAGCAGCTTAGCGGCAGGGTGGGGATTCTTC. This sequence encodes CASSLAAGWGFF.